The 5 T cell receptor beta chains below come from one sample, sequenced in a study of blood T cells in healthy people across ages. Primed by a sample-barcoded 5' primer and a J-beta primer mix, a second PCR proceeded for about 6 to 12 cycles. Using its own MiXCR run on the 5' RACE reads, TCRdb lists one record per CDR3 protein. The table includes about 900,000 distinct CDR3 sequences, approximately 49% detected once. Sequenced material: blood. The receptors stem from a man aged 30 to 39 in good health.

This clonotype was picked up a small number of times. The V call is TRBV12-3 or TRBV12-4, the J call TRBJ2-1, with a tentative D call TRBD2 (6 bases). This CDR3 contains 14 residues. Deletions cut 0 bases from V and 6 bases from J, with 9 bases between. The CDR3: CASSLAEGFNEQFF. The CDR3 DNA reads as TGTGCCAGCAGTTTAGCGGAGGGTTTCAATGAGCAGTTCTTC.

The chain uses TRBV28 and TRBJ2-4, with TRBD2 matching 8 bases. The end of the DNA is better explained by TRBJ2-7, so the J call may be wrong. This CDR3 region has 15 residues. CDR1 MDHEN and CDR2 SYDVKM come from the germline V gene. The CDR3 region is CASSSSGGNLYEQYF. CDR3 DNA sequence: TGTGCCAGCAGTTCAAGCGGGGGTAACCTCTACGAGCAGTACTTC.

The sample holds a few counts of this clonotype. This chain uses TRBV27 with TRBJ2-1, with 9 bases aligning to TRBD1. Trimming cost V 5 bases and J 1 base; bases outside gene matches: 3. Germline CDR1 and CDR2: MNHEY and SMNVEV (reference sequence). The CDR3 sequence is 15 residues long. The DNA for the CDR3 is TGTGCCAGCAGTGGGACAGGGCGGTCCTACAATGAGCAGTTCTTC. Residues: CASSGTGRSYNEQFF.

The CDR3 loop reads CAAPPTRSSYEQYF. The DNA for the CDR3 is TGCGCGGCCCCCCCAACAAGGAGCTCCTACGAGCAGTACTTC. The gene calls are TRBV20-1 and TRBJ2-7; no clear D. The CDR3 is made up of 14 amino acids. CDR1 DFQATT and CDR2 SNEGSKA come from the germline V gene (reference sequence).

This clonotype occurred once. This sequence joins TRBV4-2 and TRBJ1-1; no firm D call. The CDR3 is 12 amino acids. The V end lost 3 bases, the J end lost 3 bases, and 5 bases lay between the germline ends. CDR1 is LGHNA, CDR2 YNFKEQ, per germline. Written as DNA, the CDR3 is TGTGCCAGCAGCCATTCACACACTGAAGCTTTCTTT. Translated, it gives CASSHSHTEAFF.